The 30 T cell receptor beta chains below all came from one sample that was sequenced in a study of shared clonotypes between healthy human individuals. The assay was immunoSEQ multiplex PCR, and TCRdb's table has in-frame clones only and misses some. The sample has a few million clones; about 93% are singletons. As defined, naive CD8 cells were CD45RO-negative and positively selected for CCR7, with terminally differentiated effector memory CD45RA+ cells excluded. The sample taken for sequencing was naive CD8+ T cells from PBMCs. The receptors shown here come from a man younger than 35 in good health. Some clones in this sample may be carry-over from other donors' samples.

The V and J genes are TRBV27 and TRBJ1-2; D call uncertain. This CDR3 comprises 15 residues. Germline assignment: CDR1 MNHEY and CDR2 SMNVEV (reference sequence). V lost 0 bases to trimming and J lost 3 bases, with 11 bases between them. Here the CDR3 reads CASSLSSSMHYGYTF. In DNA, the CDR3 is TGTGCCAGCAGTTTATCGTCTTCAATGCACTATGGCTACACCTTC.

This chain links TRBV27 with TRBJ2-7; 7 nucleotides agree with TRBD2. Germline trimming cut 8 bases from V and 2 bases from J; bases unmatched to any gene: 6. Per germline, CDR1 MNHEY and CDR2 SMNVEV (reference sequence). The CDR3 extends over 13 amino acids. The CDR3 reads CASGSGPAYEQYF. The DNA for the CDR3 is TGTGCCAGCGGTAGCGGGCCAGCCTACGAGCAGTACTTC.

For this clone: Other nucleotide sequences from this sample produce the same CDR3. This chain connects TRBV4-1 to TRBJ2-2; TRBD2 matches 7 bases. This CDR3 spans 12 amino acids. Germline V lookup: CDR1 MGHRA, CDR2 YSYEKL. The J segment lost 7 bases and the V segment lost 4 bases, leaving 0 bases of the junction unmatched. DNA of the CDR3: TGCGCCAGCAGCCTAGCGGGCGGGGAGCTGTTTTTT. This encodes CASSLAGGELFF.

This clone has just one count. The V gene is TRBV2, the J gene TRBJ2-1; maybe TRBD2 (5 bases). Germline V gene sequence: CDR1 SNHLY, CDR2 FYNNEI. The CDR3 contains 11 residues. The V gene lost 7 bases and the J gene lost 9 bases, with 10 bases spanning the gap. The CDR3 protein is CASNYGIEQFF. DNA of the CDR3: TGTGCCAGCAATTACGGGATTGAGCAGTTCTTC.

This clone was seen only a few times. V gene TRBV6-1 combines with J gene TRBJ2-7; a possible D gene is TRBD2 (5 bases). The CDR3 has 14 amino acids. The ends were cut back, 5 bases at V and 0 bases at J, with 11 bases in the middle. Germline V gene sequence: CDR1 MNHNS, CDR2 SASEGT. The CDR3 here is CASSSLGVSYEQYF. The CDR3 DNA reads TGTGCCAGCAGTTCCTTGGGAGTCTCCTACGAGCAGTACTTC.

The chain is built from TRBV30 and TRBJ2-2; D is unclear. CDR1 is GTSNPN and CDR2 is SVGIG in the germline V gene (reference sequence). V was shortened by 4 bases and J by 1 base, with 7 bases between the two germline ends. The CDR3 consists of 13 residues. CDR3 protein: CAWNAENTGELFF. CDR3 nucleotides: TGTGCCTGGAACGCGGAGAACACCGGGGAGCTGTTTTTT.

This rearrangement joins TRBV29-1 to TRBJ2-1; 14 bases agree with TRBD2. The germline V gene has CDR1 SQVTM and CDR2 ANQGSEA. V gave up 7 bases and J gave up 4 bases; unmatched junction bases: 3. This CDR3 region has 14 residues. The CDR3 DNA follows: TGCAGCGCGGGACTAGCGGGAGTTTACAATGAGCAGTTCTTC. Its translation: CSAGLAGVYNEQFF.

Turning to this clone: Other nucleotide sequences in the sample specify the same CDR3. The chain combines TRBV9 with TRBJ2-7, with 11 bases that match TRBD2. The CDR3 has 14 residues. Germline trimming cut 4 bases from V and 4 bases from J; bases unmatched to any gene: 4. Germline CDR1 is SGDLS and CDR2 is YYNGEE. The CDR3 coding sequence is TGTGCCAGCAGCCTAGCGGGAGGTAATTACGAGCAGTACTTC. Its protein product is CASSLAGGNYEQYF.

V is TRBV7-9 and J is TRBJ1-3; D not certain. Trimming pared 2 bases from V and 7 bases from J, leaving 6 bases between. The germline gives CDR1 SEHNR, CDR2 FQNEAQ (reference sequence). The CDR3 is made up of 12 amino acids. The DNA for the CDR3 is TGTGCCAGCAGCTTACCGGAGAACACCATATATTTT. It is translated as CASSLPENTIYF.

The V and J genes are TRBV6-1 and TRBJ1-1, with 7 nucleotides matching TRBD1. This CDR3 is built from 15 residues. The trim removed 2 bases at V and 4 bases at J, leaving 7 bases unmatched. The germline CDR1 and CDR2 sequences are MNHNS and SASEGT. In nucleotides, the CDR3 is TGTGCCAGCAGTGAAATGGTGACAGGGAGCACTGAAGCTTTCTTT. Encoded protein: CASSEMVTGSTEAFF.

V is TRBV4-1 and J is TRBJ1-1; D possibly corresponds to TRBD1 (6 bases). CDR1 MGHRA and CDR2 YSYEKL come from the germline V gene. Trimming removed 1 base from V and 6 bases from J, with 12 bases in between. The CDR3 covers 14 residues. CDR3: CASSQAAGEAEAFF. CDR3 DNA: TGCGCCAGCAGCCAAGCCGCAGGGGAGGCTGAAGCTTTCTTT.

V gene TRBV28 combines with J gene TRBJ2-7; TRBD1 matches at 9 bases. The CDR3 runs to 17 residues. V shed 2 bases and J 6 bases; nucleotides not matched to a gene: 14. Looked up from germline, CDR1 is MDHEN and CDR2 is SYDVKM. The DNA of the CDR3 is TGTGCCAGCAGTTTACACGCTGGGACAGGGTCACTCGTCGAGCAGTACTTC. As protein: CASSLHAGTGSLVEQYF.

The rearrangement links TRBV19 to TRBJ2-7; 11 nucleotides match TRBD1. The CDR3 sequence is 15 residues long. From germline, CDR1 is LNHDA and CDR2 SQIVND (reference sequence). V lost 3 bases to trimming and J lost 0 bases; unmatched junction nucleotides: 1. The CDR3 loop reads CASSIGQGASYEQYF. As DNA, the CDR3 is TGTGCCAGTAGTATCGGACAGGGGGCCTCCTACGAGCAGTACTTC.

CDR3 amino acids: CASRLRSVYPGEQYF. In DNA form, the CDR3 reads TGTGCCAGCCGCTTAAGGTCCGTTTACCCTGGCGAGCAGTACTTC. V and J are TRBV28 and TRBJ2-7; D gene unclear. Germline V gene lookup returns CDR1 MDHEN and CDR2 SYDVKM. Trimming stripped 8 bases from V and 6 bases from J, with 23 bases between. CDR3 size: 15 residues.

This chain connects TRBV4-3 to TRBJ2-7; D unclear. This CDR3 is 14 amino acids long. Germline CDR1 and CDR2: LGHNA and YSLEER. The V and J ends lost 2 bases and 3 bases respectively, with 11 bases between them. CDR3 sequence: CASSQFDDYYEQYF. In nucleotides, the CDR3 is TGCGCCAGCAGCCAATTCGACGATTACTACGAGCAGTACTTC.

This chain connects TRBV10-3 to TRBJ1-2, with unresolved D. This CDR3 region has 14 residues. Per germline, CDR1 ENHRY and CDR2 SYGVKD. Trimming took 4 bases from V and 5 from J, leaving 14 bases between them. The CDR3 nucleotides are TGTGCCATCAGTGGGGCTCCGGCAGAGTATGGCTACACCTTC. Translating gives CAISGAPAEYGYTF.

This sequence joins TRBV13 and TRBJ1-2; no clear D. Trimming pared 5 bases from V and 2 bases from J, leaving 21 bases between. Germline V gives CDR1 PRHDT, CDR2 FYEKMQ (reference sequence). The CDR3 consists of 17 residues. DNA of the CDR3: TGTGCCAGCAGCCTATACCACGACCCAAGCGACAACTATGGCTACACCTTC. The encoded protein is CASSLYHDPSDNYGYTF.

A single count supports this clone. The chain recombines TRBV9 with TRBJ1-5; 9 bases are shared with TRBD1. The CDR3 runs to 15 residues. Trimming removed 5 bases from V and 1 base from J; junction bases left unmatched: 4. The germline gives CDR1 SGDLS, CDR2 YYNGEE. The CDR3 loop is CASRATGGSNQPQHF. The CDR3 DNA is TGTGCCAGCAGGGCGACAGGGGGAAGCAATCAGCCCCAGCATTTT.

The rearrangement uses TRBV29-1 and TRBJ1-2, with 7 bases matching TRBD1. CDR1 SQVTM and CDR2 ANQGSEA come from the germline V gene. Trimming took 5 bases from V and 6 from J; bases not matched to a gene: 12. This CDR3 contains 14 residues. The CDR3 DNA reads TGCAGCGTTAATTGGGGGGGACAGCAAAATGGCTACACCTTC. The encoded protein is CSVNWGGQQNGYTF.

The CDR3, as DNA: TGCGCCAGCAGCCAAGATTCGTTAGGCGGAGCTAACTATGGCTACACCTTC. It specifies CASSQDSLGGANYGYTF. This sequence joins TRBV4-3 and TRBJ1-2, with unresolved D. CDR1 is LGHNA, CDR2 YSLEER, per germline. V shed 0 bases and J shed 0 bases, with 14 bases lying between them. This CDR3 spans 17 amino acids.

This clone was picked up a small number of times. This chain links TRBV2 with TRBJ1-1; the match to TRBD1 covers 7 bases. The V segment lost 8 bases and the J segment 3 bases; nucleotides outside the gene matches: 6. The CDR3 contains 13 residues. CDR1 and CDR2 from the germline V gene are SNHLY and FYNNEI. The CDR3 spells CASGKGAYTEAFF. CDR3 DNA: TGTGCCAGCGGGAAGGGGGCCTACACTGAAGCTTTCTTT.

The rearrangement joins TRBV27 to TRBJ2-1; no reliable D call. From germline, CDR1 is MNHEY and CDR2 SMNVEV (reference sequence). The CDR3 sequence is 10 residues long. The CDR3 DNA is TGTGGAATAGGGTACAATGAGCAGTTCTTC. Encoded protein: CGIGYNEQFF.

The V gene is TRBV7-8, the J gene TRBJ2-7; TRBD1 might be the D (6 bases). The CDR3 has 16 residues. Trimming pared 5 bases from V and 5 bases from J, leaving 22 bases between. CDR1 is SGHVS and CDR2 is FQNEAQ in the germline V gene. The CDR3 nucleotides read TGTGCCAGCAGCCCAAATATTGGGGGCCCGTCGGACGAGCAGTACTTC. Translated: CASSPNIGGPSDEQYF.

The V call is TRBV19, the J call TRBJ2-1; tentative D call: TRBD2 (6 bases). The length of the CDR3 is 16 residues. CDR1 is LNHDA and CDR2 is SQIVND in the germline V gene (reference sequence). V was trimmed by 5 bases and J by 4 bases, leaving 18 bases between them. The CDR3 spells CASSRPGLGIYNEQFF. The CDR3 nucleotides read TGTGCCAGTAGTCGGCCGGGACTTGGGATATACAATGAGCAGTTCTTC.

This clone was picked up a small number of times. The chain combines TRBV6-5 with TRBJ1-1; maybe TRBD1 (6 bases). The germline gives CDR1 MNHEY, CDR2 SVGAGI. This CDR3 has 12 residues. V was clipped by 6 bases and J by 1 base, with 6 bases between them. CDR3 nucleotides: TGTGCCAGCAGGGACAGGAACACTGAAGCTTTCTTT. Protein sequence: CASRDRNTEAFF.

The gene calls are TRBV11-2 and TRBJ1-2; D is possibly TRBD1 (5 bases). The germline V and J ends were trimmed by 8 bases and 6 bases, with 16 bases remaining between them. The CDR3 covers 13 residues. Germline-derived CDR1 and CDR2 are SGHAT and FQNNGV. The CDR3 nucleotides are TGTGCCAGCTCCTCAGCGCGGGGGGATGGCTACACCTTC. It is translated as CASSSARGDGYTF.

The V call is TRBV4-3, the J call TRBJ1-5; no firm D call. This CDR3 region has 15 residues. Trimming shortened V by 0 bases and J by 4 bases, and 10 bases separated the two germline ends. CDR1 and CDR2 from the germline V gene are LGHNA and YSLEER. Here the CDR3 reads CASSQDRRQNQPQHF. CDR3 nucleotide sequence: TGCGCCAGCAGCCAAGATCGAAGGCAGAATCAGCCCCAGCATTTT.

CDR3 region: CASSSGTGPVEQYF. CDR3 in DNA: TGTGCCAGCAGCTCCGGGACAGGCCCAGTCGAGCAGTACTTC. The chain employs TRBV9 and TRBJ2-7; 8 nucleotides match TRBD1. The CDR3 sequence is 14 residues long. Germline V gene lookup returns CDR1 SGDLS and CDR2 YYNGEE. J gave up 6 bases and V 4 bases, and 9 bases lay outside the gene matches.

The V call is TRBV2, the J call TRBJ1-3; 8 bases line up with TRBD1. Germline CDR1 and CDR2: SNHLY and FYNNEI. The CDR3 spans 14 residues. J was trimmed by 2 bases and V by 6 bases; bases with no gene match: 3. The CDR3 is CASSETGAGNTIYF. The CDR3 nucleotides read TGTGCCAGCAGCGAGACAGGGGCTGGAAACACCATATATTTT.

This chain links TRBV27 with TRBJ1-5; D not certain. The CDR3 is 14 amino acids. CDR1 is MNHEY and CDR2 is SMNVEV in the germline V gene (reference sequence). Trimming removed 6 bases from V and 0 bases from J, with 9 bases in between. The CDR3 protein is CASRPLGSNQPQHF. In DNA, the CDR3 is TGTGCCAGCAGACCATTGGGTAGCAATCAGCCCCAGCATTTT.